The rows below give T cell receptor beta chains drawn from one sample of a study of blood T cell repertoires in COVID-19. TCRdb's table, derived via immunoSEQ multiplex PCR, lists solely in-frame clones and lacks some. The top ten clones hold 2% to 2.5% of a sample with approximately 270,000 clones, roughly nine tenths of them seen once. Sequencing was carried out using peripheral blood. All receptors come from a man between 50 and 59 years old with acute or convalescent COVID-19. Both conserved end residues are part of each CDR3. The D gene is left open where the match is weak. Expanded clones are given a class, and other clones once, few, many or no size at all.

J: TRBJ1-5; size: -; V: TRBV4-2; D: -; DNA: TGTGCCAGCAGCCAAGACGGGGGGAATCAGCCCCAGCATTTT; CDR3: CASSQDGGNQPQHF
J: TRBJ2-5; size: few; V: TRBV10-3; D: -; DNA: TGTGCCATCAGTGAGTCCCGAGGGGAGACCCAGTACTTC; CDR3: CAISESRGETQYF
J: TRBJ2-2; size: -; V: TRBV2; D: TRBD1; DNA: TGTGCCACCTCCACAGGGGGCGCCGGGGAGCTGTTTTTT; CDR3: CATSTGGAGELFF
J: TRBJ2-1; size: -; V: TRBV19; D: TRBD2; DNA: TGTGCCAGTAGTCCGCGTGGGGGAGGGACCTACAATGAGCAGTTCTTC; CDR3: CASSPRGGGTYNEQFF
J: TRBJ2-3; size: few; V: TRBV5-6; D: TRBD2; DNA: TGTGCCAGCAGCGACCAGACTAGCGGGGTGAGAGATACGCAGTATTTT; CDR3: CASSDQTSGVRDTQYF
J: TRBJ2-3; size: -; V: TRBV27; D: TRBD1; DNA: TGTGCCAGCAGTAGACCGGGACAGAGCACAGATACGCAGTATTTT; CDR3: CASSRPGQSTDTQYF
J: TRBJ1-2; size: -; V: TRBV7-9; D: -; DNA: TGTGCCAGCAGACTCGCGGAGGACTATGGCTACACCTTC; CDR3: CASRLAEDYGYTF
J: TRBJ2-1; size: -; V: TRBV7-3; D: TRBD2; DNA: TGTGCCAGCAGGAAGACCGGGACTACAAATGAGCAGTTCTTC; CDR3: CASRKTGTTNEQFF
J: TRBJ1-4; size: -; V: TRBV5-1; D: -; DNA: TGCGCCAGCAGCTTCGGGACAACTAATGAAAAACTGTTTTTT; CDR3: CASSFGTTNEKLFF
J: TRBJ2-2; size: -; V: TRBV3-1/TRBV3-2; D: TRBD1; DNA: TGTGCCAGCAGGGACCGGGACAGGGAAAACACCGGGGAGCTGTTTTTT; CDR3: CASRDRDRENTGELFF
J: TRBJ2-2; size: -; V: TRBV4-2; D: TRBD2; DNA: TGTGCCAGCAGTCCAGTGTCGGGGGGGAGAACCGGGGAGCTGTTTTTT; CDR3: CASSPVSGGRTGELFF
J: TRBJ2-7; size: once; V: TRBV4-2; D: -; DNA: TGTGCCAGCAGCCAAGATGCCGGAGCCTACGAGCAGTACTTC; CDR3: CASSQDAGAYEQYF
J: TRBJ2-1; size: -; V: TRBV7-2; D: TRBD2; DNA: TGTGCCAGCAGCGCCCAGGGACTAGCGGGGGGAACCGCCTACAATGAGCAGTTCTTC; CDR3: CASSAQGLAGGTAYNEQFF
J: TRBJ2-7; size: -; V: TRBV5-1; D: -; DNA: TGCGCCAGCAGCTTGGCGCAGGTCTACGAGCAGTACTTC; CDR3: CASSLAQVYEQYF
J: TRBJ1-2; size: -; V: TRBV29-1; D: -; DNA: TGCAGCGCCCCCGAAGGACACGGTTTCTATGGCTACACCTTC; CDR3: CSAPEGHGFYGYTF
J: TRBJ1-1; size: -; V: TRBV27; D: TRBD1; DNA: TGTGCCAGCAGGGAGCCCGGGACAGTAAACACTGAAGCTTTCTTT; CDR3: CASREPGTVNTEAFF
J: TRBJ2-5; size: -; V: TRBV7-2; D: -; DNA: TGTGCCAGCAGCTTAGTACAGGGAAGGGAGACCCAGTACTTC; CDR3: CASSLVQGRETQYF
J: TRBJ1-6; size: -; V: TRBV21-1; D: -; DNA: TGTGCCAGCAGGGGGACAGGGAAATTTAGCTCCTATAATTCACCCCTCCACTTT; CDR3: CASRGTGKFSSYNSPLHF
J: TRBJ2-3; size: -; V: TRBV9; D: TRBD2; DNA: TGTGCCAGCAGCGTAGAGAGCGGGGGGGCAAATACGCAGTATTTT; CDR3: CASSVESGGANTQYF
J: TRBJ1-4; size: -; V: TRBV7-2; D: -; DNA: TGTGCCAGCAACTTTAGGGGGAACGAAAAACTGTTTTTT; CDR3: CASNFRGNEKLFF
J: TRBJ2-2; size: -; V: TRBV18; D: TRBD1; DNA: TGTGCCAGCTCACCAGGACAGGTGAACACCGGGGAGCTGTTTTTT; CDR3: CASSPGQVNTGELFF
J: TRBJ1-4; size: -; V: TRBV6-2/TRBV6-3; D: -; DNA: TGTGCCAGCAGTTCCGGGTCGTTCGAAAAACTGTTTTTT; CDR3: CASSSGSFEKLFF
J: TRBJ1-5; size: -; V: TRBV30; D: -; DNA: TGTGCCTGGAGTGCCGGACAGTACCGCAATCAGCCCCAGCATTTT; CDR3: CAWSAGQYRNQPQHF
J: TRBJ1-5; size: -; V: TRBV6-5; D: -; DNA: TGTGCCAGCAGTTACTCCGGGGGTAATGGGCCCCAGCATTTT; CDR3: CASSYSGGNGPQHF
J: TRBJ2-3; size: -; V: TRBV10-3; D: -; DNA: TGTGCCATCAGTGAGTCAGGGGGGGGGCCCCCAGATACGCAGTATTTT; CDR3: CAISESGGGPPDTQYF
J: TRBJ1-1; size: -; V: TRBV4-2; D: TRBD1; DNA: TGTGCCAGCAGCCCCCTTGGGACAGCCCAGACTTCCAACACTGAAGCTTTCTTT; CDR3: CASSPLGTAQTSNTEAFF
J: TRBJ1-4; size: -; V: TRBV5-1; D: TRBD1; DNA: TGCGCCAGCAGCATCCAAACAGGGGGAACTAATGAAAAACTGTTTTTT; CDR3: CASSIQTGGTNEKLFF
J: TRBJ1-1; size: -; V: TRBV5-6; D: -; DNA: TGTGCCAGCAGTCCGGGACTCAAGAACACTGAAGCTTTCTTT; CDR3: CASSPGLKNTEAFF
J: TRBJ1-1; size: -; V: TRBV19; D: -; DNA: TGTGCCAGTAGTTCCCAGGTGAACACTGAAGCTTTCTTT; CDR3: CASSSQVNTEAFF
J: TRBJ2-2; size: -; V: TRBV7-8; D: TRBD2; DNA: TGTGCCAGCACCCTCAGTAGCGGGGCCCCGGGGACCGGGGAGCTGTTTTTT; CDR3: CASTLSSGAPGTGELFF